Here is one T cell receptor beta chain with its context. Its antigen remains unknown. The sample comes from a study of CD8 T cells in Susac syndrome. Random hexamers served to reverse transcribe about 0.45 to 1 ug RNA. TCRdb reanalysed the immunoSEQ multiplex PCR reads using MiXCR and keeps one entry per CDR3 protein. Here the sample spans about 120,000 distinct CDR3 sequences, about 93% being singletons. V was clipped by 4 bases and J by 7 bases, with 17 bases between them. Looked up from germline, CDR1 is GTSNPN and CDR2 is SVGIG (reference sequence). CDR3 length: 15 amino acids. Findings and limits, study-wide: The study recognized that the number of individuals in its TCR sequencing and HLA analysis was relatively small.

Age- and sex-matched healthy donors served as the control group. The TCR was taken from a human donor in good health. Input material: CD4+ T cells from PBMCs. The chain uses TRBV30 and TRBJ2-6; D might be TRBD1 (5 bases). The CDR3: CAWKFFGAQANVLTF. The CDR3 DNA reads as TGTGCCTGGAAGTTCTTTGGGGCGCAAGCCAACGTCCTGACTTTC. Drawing the rest from reference TRBV30 and TRBJ2-6, the complete variable domain is SQTIHQWPATLVQPVGSPLSLECTVEGTSNPNLYWYRQAAGRGLQLLFYSVGIGQISSEVPQNLSASRPQDRQFILSSKKLLLSDSGFYLCAWKFFGAQANVLTFGAGSRLTVL.